A selection of T cell receptor beta chains follows, all from one sample in a study of identical twins. TCRdb re-derived calls from the 5' RACE reads in MiXCR, one entry per CDR3 protein. The sample has a few hundred thousand distinct CDR3 sequences, 7% to 9.5% seen once. The specimen sequenced was naive T cells sorted from blood. These receptors were collected from a woman aged 50 to 60 in good health. CDR3s include the opening cysteine and the closing phenylalanine or tryptophan. D genes are given only for firm matches. A clone size is listed for some rows: how often the clone was seen (once, few, many), or a class if it is expanded.

CDR3,DNA,D,size,V,J
CASSQVLSNEQFF,TGCGCCAGCAGCCAAGTTTTAAGCAATGAGCAGTTCTTC,-,-,TRBV4-1,TRBJ2-1
CAWRREGTDTQYF,TGTGCCTGGAGGCGGGAGGGCACAGATACGCAGTATTTT,TRBD2,-,TRBV30,TRBJ2-3
CASSLVQGRFGEQFF,TGTGCCAGCAGCTTAGTCCAGGGGCGGTTCGGTGAGCAGTTCTTC,-,many,TRBV7-2,TRBJ2-1
CASSPSSGYAGELFF,TGTGCCAGCAGCCCGTCCTCGGGGTACGCCGGGGAGCTGTTTTTT,-,-,TRBV6-6,TRBJ2-2
CASSEGLAGVSYTDTQYF,TGCGCCAGCAGCGAGGGACTAGCGGGAGTTTCGTACACAGATACGCAGTATTTT,TRBD2,few,TRBV5-1,TRBJ2-3
CSVTQGVNSGNTIYF,TGCAGCGTTACCCAGGGGGTGAACTCTGGAAACACCATATATTTT,TRBD1,many,TRBV29-1,TRBJ1-3
CASSTPGLAGGPSRETQYF,TGTGCCAGCAGCACTCCGGGACTAGCGGGAGGGCCGTCCCGAGAGACCCAGTACTTC,TRBD2,-,TRBV7-2,TRBJ2-5
CASRDRGGTEAFF,TGTGCCAGCAGGGACAGGGGAGGCACTGAAGCTTTCTTT,TRBD1,many,TRBV14,TRBJ1-1
CATSDANPGPKGNEQFF,TGTGCCACCAGTGACGCGAATCCGGGACCTAAAGGAAATGAGCAGTTCTTC,-,-,TRBV24-1,TRBJ2-1
CSVEDLGASTDTQYF,TGCAGCGTTGAAGATCTCGGCGCTAGCACAGATACGCAGTATTTT,-,few,TRBV29-1,TRBJ2-3